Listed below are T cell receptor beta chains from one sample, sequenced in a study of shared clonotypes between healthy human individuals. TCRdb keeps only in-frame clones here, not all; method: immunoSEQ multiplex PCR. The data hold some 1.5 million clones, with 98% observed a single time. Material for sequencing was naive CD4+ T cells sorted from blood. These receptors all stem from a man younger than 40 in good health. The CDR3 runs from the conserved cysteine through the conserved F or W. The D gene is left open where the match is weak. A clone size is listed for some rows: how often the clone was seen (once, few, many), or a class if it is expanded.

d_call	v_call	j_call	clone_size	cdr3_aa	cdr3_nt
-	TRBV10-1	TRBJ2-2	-	CASSEHLDTGELFF	TGCGCCAGCAGTGAGCACCTGGACACCGGGGAGCTGTTTTTT
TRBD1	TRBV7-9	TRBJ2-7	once	CASSYPGTGYEQYF	TGTGCCAGCAGCTACCCCGGGACAGGCTACGAGCAGTACTTC
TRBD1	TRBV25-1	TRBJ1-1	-	CASSVPGQPNTEAFF	TGTGCCAGCAGTGTCCCGGGACAGCCGAACACTGAAGCTTTCTTT
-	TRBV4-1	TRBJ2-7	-	CASRLGDGNSYEQYF	TGCGCCAGCAGGCTTGGGGACGGAAACTCCTACGAGCAGTACTTC
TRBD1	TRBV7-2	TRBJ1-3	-	CASSLYLQTGISGNTIYF	TGTGCCAGCAGCTTATATCTCCAGACAGGGATCTCTGGAAACACCATATATTTT
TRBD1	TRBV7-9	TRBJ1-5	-	CASSFGQGEHQPQHF	TGTGCCAGCAGCTTCGGACAGGGGGAGCATCAGCCCCAGCATTTT
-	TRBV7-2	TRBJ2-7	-	CASSLGGRVHGYEQYF	TGTGCCAGCAGCTTAGGGGGCCGAGTCCACGGATACGAGCAGTACTTC
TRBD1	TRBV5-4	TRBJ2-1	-	CASSATGWDEQFF	TGTGCCAGCAGCGCGACAGGGTGGGATGAGCAGTTCTTC
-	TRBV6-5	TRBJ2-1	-	CASSYSWGSEQFF	TGTGCCAGCAGTTACTCGTGGGGTTCTGAGCAGTTCTTC
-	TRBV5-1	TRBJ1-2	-	CASRPRAENYGYTF	TGCGCCAGCAGGCCGCGGGCAGAAAACTATGGCTACACCTTC
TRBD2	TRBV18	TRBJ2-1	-	CASSTVAGVSYNEQFF	TGTGCCAGCTCAACAGTAGCGGGAGTTTCCTACAATGAGCAGTTCTTC
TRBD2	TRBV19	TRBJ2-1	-	CASSTLAGLSYNEQFF	TGTGCCAGTAGTACCCTAGCGGGACTCTCCTACAATGAGCAGTTCTTC
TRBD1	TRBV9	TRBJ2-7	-	CASSVGGQGTEQYF	TGTGCCAGCAGCGTAGGGGGACAGGGGACCGAGCAGTACTTC
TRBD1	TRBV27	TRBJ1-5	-	CASSKEGQPSNQPQHF	TGTGCCAGCAGTAAGGAGGGACAGCCTAGCAATCAGCCCCAGCATTTT
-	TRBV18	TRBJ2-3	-	CASSPGATGTDTQYF	TGTGCCAGCTCACCAGGGGCTACCGGGACAGATACGCAGTATTTT
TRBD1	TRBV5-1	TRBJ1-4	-	CASSSIPGGINEKLFF	TGCGCCAGCAGCTCTATCCCAGGGGGGATTAATGAAAAACTGTTTTTT
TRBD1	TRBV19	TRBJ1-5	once	CASSRGQGAVGQPQHF	TGTGCCAGTAGTAGGGGACAGGGGGCTGTGGGTCAGCCCCAGCATTTT
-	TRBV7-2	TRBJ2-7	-	CASSLLPGPSYEQYF	TGTGCCAGCAGCCTGCTACCGGGACCGTCCTACGAGCAGTACTTC
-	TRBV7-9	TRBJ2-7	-	CASRSGTESSYEQYF	TGTGCCAGCAGGTCCGGGACGGAGAGCTCCTACGAGCAGTACTTC
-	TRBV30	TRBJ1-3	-	CAWSEDPQGGNTIYF	TGTGCCTGGAGTGAGGACCCTCAGGGTGGAAACACCATATATTTT
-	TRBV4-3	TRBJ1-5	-	CASSQFPGGPQHF	TGCGCCAGCAGCCAGTTCCCGGGGGGGCCCCAGCATTTT
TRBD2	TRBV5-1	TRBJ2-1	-	CASSAGTNYNEQFF	TGCGCCAGCAGCGCCGGGACTAACTACAATGAGCAGTTCTTC
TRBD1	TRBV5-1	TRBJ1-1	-	CASSLPYGQGYQNTEAFF	TGCGCCAGCAGCTTGCCCTATGGACAGGGATATCAGAACACTGAAGCTTTCTTT
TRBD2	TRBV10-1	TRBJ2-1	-	CASSLTSGHNEQFF	TGCGCCAGCAGTTTGACTAGCGGGCACAATGAGCAGTTCTTC
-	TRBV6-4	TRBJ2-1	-	CASSDSTSSYNEQFF	TGTGCCAGCAGTGACTCAACTAGCTCCTACAATGAGCAGTTCTTC
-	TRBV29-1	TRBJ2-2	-	CSVGGGELFF	TGCAGCGTCGGAGGCGGGGAGCTGTTTTTT
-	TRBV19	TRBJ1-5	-	CASSMRGDQPQHF	TGTGCCAGTAGTATGCGAGGAGATCAGCCCCAGCATTTT
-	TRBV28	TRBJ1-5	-	CASSFGGAGQPQHF	TGTGCCAGCAGCTTCGGGGGGGCTGGTCAGCCCCAGCATTTT
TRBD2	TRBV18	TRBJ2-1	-	CASSPQLAGVYNEQFF	TGTGCCAGCTCACCACAACTAGCGGGAGTATACAATGAGCAGTTCTTC
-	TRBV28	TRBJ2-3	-	CASSNPGGATDTQYF	TGTGCCAGCAGTAACCCAGGGGGGGCCACAGATACGCAGTATTTT
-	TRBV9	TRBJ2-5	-	CASSVGGAVRTQYF	TGTGCCAGCAGCGTAGGTGGCGCCGTCAGGACCCAGTACTTC
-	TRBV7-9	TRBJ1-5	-	CATGKGRDIGQPQHF	TGTGCCACCGGAAAGGGCAGGGACATAGGTCAGCCCCAGCATTTT
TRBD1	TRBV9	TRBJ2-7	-	CASSVGTGPYEQYF	TGTGCCAGCAGCGTGGGGACAGGGCCCTACGAGCAGTACTTC
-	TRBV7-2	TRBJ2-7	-	CASSLGAFREQYF	TGTGCCAGCAGCTTAGGGGCCTTTAGGGAGCAGTACTTC
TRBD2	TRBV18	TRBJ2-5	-	CASSPIAGAGETQYF	TGTGCCAGCTCACCTATAGCGGGGGCGGGAGAGACCCAGTACTTC
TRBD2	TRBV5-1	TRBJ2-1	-	CASRTSGRDNEQFF	TGCGCCAGCAGGACTAGCGGGAGGGACAATGAGCAGTTCTTC
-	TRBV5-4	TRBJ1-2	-	CASSPDGGWGYTF	TGTGCCAGCAGCCCGGACGGGGGCTGGGGCTACACCTTC
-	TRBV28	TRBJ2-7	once	CASSFYRRTYEQYF	TGTGCCAGCAGTTTTTACAGGAGAACCTACGAGCAGTACTTC
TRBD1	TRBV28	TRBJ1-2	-	CASSSLPGQGARGYTF	TGTGCCAGCAGTTCACTTCCGGGACAGGGGGCGCGAGGCTACACCTTC
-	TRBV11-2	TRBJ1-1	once	CASTQPSGLPENTEAFF	TGTGCCAGCACCCAACCATCGGGCCTCCCGGAGAACACTGAAGCTTTCTTT
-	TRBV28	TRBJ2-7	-	CASSLSQYEQYF	TGTGCCAGCAGTTTATCTCAGTACGAGCAGTACTTC
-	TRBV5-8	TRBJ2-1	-	CASSPDWESSYNEQFF	TGTGCCAGCAGCCCGGACTGGGAGAGCTCCTACAATGAGCAGTTCTTC
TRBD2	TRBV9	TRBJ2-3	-	CASSADGRTNTDTQYF	TGTGCCAGCAGCGCCGACGGGAGGACTAACACAGATACGCAGTATTTT
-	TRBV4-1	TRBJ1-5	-	CASSQDRQAHSNQPQHF	TGCGCCAGCAGCCAAGATCGGCAGGCCCATAGCAATCAGCCCCAGCATTTT
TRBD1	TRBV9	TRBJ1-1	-	CASSAGQLTTNTEAFF	TGTGCCAGCAGCGCGGGACAGTTAACGACGAACACTGAAGCTTTCTTT
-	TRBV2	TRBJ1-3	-	CASNPWEGQEALSTIYF	TGTGCCAGCAACCCTTGGGAAGGGCAGGAAGCCCTCAGCACCATATATTTT
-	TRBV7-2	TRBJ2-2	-	CASSLVDGSYTGELFF	TGTGCCAGCAGCTTGGTTGACGGGAGTTATACCGGGGAGCTGTTTTTT
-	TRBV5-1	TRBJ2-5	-	CASSFGSGETQYF	TGCGCCAGCAGCTTTGGGAGTGGAGAGACCCAGTACTTC
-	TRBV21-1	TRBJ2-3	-	CASSMDRGPLGDTQYF	TGTGCCAGCAGCATGGACAGGGGGCCCCTTGGAGATACGCAGTATTTT
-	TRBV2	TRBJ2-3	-	CASSGQAVSTDTQYF	TGTGCCAGCAGTGGTCAAGCGGTGTCGACAGATACGCAGTATTTT
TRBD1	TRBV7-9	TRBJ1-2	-	CASSEAGQGDGYTF	TGTGCCAGCAGCGAAGCGGGACAGGGGGATGGCTACACCTTC
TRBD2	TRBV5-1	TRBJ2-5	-	CASSVAGVGETQYF	TGCGCCAGCAGCGTAGCGGGAGTGGGAGAGACCCAGTACTTC
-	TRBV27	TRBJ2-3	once	CASSLGGDGTDTQYF	TGTGCCAGCAGTTTGGGGGGTGACGGCACAGATACGCAGTATTTT
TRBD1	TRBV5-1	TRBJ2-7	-	CASSSTGQAAYEQYF	TGCGCCAGCAGCTCGACGGGACAGGCGGCATACGAGCAGTACTTC
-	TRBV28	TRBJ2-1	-	CASWSAGIKDEQFF	TGTGCCAGCTGGAGTGCGGGGATAAAAGATGAGCAGTTCTTC
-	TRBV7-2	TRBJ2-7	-	CASSPQQGDYYEQYF	TGTGCCAGCAGCCCCCAGCAGGGTGACTACTACGAGCAGTACTTC
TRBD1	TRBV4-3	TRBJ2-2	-	CASSQQNPGGSTGELFF	TGCGCCAGCAGCCAACAAAACCCAGGGGGTAGCACCGGGGAGCTGTTTTTT
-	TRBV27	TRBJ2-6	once	CASSLRPGISGANVLTF	TGTGCCAGCAGTTTAAGGCCGGGGATCTCTGGGGCCAACGTCCTGACTTTC
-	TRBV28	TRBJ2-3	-	CASSTTGGPDTQYF	TGTGCCAGCAGTACGACCGGGGGCCCAGATACGCAGTATTTT